This TCR beta chain was captured in a study of CD8+CD57+ T cells in acquired aplastic anemia (dated by TCRdb to the late 2010s). Concerning the study at large: On average, sorted CD4+ and CD8+ cells yielded approximately 3 ug of extracted DNA, with a range of about 0.18 to 30 ug. CD8+CD57+ expansion was defined as frequency above the mean frequency observed in healthy subjects. The research as a whole found: About 30 CD8+ CDR3 sequences were found in both patients and controls but appeared to be highly expressed in patients and within the immunodominant clones of the patients. CD8+ Simpson's diversity did not differ significantly between patients and healthy controls (P=0.060).

Genomic DNA served as template for TCR beta VDJ combination and CDR3 sequence profiling. TCR repertoire sequencing was run on an Illumina HiSeq 2000. Concerning the study's data processing: Repertoire assessment relied on Simpson's diversity index, CDR3 size and DJ length profiles, and TRBV/TRBJ rearrangement plots. Whichever DNA sequence was most abundant in the deep sequencing data was defined as the immunodominant clone. CDR3 amino acid sequences were checked for sharing between subjects and were compared against published repertoires and the VDJdb database. TCRdb reanalyzed the raw reads on its own, using fastp at Q25 for trimming and MiXCR for clone calling, and kept in-frame beta chains. Every entry covers one CDR3 protein and lists the most common genes and DNA from its rows. TCRdb assigned the V and J calls; the authors' analysis was not used. The sample includes 180,000 or so distinct CDR3 sequences, with 40% to 55% observed a single time. The top ten hold around 1% of the sample.

Flow cytometry had shown CD8+CD57+ cell expansion in the patients selected for sequencing. Severe acquired aplastic anemia was diagnosed in all patients according to International Study of Aplastic Anemia and Agranulocytosis and Camitta criteria. At the time blood was sampled, none of the patients had received any therapy. The study deep-sequenced TCR repertoires of sorted CD4+ and CD8+ blood T cells from severe aplastic anemia patients and healthy subjects. In the USA, patient enrollment took place under clinicaltrials.gov protocols 00001620, 01623167, 00001397, 00071045, 00081523 and 00961064. Ficoll-Paque density gradient centrifugation was used to isolate peripheral blood mononuclear cells. Before DNA extraction, CD4+ and CD8+ T cells were sorted by FACS or by magnetic beads. For this clonotype: Its antigen is currently not known. Within one base of it there is no much larger clone, and no base qualities were kept.

After removal of 5 bases from V and 5 bases from J, the junction retains 6 bases not matched to a gene. CDR1 and CDR2, per the germline V gene, are SGHVS and FQNEAQ. Taken from cysteine to phenylalanine, the CDR3 has 15 residues. The retained sequence is limited to the CDR3, 45 bases, with the frame set at the first base. Sequencing input: sorted CD4+, CD8+, or CD8+CD57+ T cells (not recorded which) from PBMCs. This TCR came from a human donor with aplastic anemia. Rearrangement joined TRBV7-8 to TRBJ2-3; 11 nucleotides in the junction match TRBD2. In nucleotide form, the sequence is TGTGCCAGCAGCCAACTAGCGGGGGATTTAGATACGCAGTATTTT. This encodes CASSQLAGDLDTQYF. Full variable domain (CDR3 extended with the reference TRBV7-8 and TRBJ2-3 proteins): GAGVSQSPRYKVAKRGQDVALRCDPISGHVSLFWYQQALGQGPEFLTYFQNEAQLDKSGLPSDRFFAERPEGSVSTLKIQRTQQEDSAVYLCASSQLAGDLDTQYFGPGTRLTVL.